This record concerns one TCR beta chain sequence. What it recognizes is unknown. The sample is drawn from a study of PD-1 blockade in classical Hodgkin lymphoma. Study-wide points: Individuals who commenced nivolumab within less than 1 year of ASCT were excluded. While CD8+ TCR diversity did not rise significantly by C4D1, CD4+ TCR diversity did. Newly diagnosed patients were said to have less baseline TCR diversity than healthy donors did.

This CDR3 comprises 12 residues. From germline, CDR1 is MDHEN and CDR2 SYDVKM. V lost 7 bases and J 5 bases, leaving 8 bases between the germline ends. TCRdb keeps only in-frame clones here, not all; method: immunoSEQ multiplex PCR. The sample includes about 19,000 clones, 80% of them seen just once. The time point was: cycle 4 day 1 (C4D1), after 6 weeks of nivolumab. Exposure to brentuximab vedotin varied, and each patient had relapsed following autologous stem cell transplantation. The input for sequencing was peripheral blood mononuclear cells (PBMCs), taken before the fourth cycle of nivolumab. The chain has TRBV28 and TRBJ1-4; a possible D gene is TRBD1 (5 bases). This receptor was taken from a human donor with classical Hodgkin lymphoma. CDR3 protein: CASTQGNEKLFF. In DNA, the CDR3 is TGTGCCAGCACGCAGGGAAATGAAAAACTGTTTTTT.